This TCR beta chain was captured by sequencing in a study of blood T cell repertoires in COVID-19. At the level of the study: COVID-19 samples, acute and convalescent, were from the United States, Italy and Spain. Sample material is recorded as cDNA or gDNA derived from T cells, B-cell-depleted T cells, or PBMCs.

In the study's own analysis: Nucleated cell counts were estimated from reference gene primer amplification. Clones were sequenced by immunoSEQ multiplex PCR, and TCRdb holds only the in-frame ones, with some missing. Clone size and V and J calls were adopted from that table, with D and trimming inferred from the DNA. The sample contains roughly 230,000 clones, around 83% of which appear only once. Germline assignment: CDR1 SGDLS and CDR2 YYNGEE. Losses at the gene ends were 0 bases for V and 5 bases for J; bases not matched to a gene: 12. The CDR3 contains 17 residues. The TCR sequence derives from a woman in her forties or fifties with acute or convalescent COVID-19. The chain carries TRBV9 and TRBJ2-3, with 7 bases that match TRBD2. Sequencing was performed on peripheral blood. CDR3 in amino acids: CASSVAAAGFMIDTQYF. The CDR3 DNA reads as TGTGCCAGCAGCGTAGCGGCAGCGGGGTTTATGATAGATACGCAGTATTTT.